What follows describes a single TCR beta chain. Its cognate antigen is unknown. Per germline, CDR1 SGHRS and CDR2 YFSETQ. This CDR3 spans 15 amino acids. The germline V and J ends were trimmed by 4 bases and 5 bases, with 16 bases remaining between them. The second PCR ran about 6 to 11 cycles with a sample-barcoded 5' primer and J-beta primers. Any given sample supplied a minimum of 2.5 million CDR3-containing paired-end reads. One entry per CDR3 protein results from TCRdb running MiXCR on the 5' RACE reads. Here the sample spans fewer than 2 million distinct CDR3 sequences, about 39% being singletons. The data originate from a study of blood T cells in healthy people across ages. Points from the study as a whole: Greater diversity and more naive CD4+ cells were seen in long-lived donors than in aged donors.

Aged roughly 6 to 90, donors were systemically healthy Caucasians from Russia. Specimen: blood. The rearrangement links TRBV5-1 to TRBJ2-1; maybe TRBD2 (6 bases). The TCR was taken from a human donor in good health. In DNA, the CDR3 is TGCGCCAGCAGCACTTCCGGGACTCTCAACAATGAGCAGTTCTTC. Amino acids: CASSTSGTLNNEQFF. Based on the CDR3 plus reference TRBV5-1 and TRBJ2-1, the full variable domain is KAGVTQTPRYLIKTRGQQVTLSCSPISGHRSVSWYQQTPGQGLQFLFEYFSETQRNKGNFPGRFSGRQFSNSRSEMNVSTLELGDSALYLCASSTSGTLNNEQFFGPGTRLTVL.